The clone carrying this T cell receptor (beta chain) was seen at least ten times. The sample belongs to a study of low-dose radiotherapy and immunotherapy resistance in tumors. Turning to the study itself: Intravenous cyclophosphamide 200 mg/m2 was given every two weeks, one day before radiation and immunotherapy. Daily oral aspirin at 300 mg began on cycle 1 day 1 and lasted four cycles.

Time point meaning: before trial treatment. Low-dose radiotherapy, low-dose cyclophosphamide, aspirin, ipilimumab and nivolumab were all given to the donors. With TRAV- and TRBV-specific primers, first-strand cDNA was made, covering the alpha and beta chains. TCR amplification ran roughly 21 PCR cycles using constant-region and V-primer adapter primers. In vitro transcription amplified the mRNA that had been isolated. TCRdb processed the reads anew with MiXCR; each CDR3 protein has one entry. The sample yields 65,000 to 100,000 distinct CDR3 sequences, roughly a sixth seen once. The CDR3 contains 15 residues. Germline V gene data show CDR1 as SNHLY and CDR2 as FYNNEI. V lost 7 bases and J lost 0, with 15 bases in between.

The chain couples TRBV2 to TRBJ1-1; D unclear. The sample consisted of PBMCs, taken before treatment. The receptor's source is a male donor with prostate cancer. In DNA, the CDR3 is TGTGCCAGCAAGGGCCGGGCAGCCCTGAACACTGAAGCTTTCTTT. As protein: CASKGRAALNTEAFF.